This TCR beta chain is from a study of post-analysis software for immune sequencing data. With 5 bases clipped from V and 5 bases from J, the junction kept 8 bases outside the gene matches. The CDR3 is 16 amino acids. The germline V gene encodes CDR1 MNHEY and CDR2 SMNVEV (reference sequence). On this clonotype itself: Its matching antigen is unknown.

The study, taken as a whole, reports: Samples prepared in the same batch strongly co-clustered by F measure. Patients had higher frequencies than controls of roughly five TRBV segments, including TRBV5-6, TRBV5-1 and TRBV20-1. A significant reduction in normalized Chao1 diversity was observed in multiple sclerosis patients versus controls.

TCR beta cDNA libraries had unique molecular identifiers. A population of roughly 0.9 to 11 million T cells gave rise to roughly 500,000 cDNA molecules. A single record per CDR3 protein comes from TCRdb applying MiXCR to the PCR reads. The table includes around 500,000 distinct CDR3 sequences, roughly 34% detected once. Sequencing was carried out using blood. V gene TRBV27 combines with J gene TRBJ2-1; 11 bases are a match to TRBD2. This sequence originates from a girl younger than 18 with multiple sclerosis. The CDR3 coding sequence is TGTGCCAGCAGTCCGCCGGGACTAGCGGTTCACAATGAGCAGTTCTTC. Translation: CASSPPGLAVHNEQFF.